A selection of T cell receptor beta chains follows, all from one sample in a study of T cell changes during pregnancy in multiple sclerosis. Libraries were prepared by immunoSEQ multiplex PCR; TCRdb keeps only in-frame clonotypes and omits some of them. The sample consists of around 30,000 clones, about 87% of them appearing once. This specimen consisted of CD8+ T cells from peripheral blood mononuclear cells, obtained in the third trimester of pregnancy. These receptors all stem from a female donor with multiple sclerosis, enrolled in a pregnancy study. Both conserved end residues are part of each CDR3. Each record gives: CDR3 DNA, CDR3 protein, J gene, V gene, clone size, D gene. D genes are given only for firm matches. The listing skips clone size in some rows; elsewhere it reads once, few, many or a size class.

TGTGCCAGCAGCCCCGGGACAGGCCACGAGCAGTACTTC CASSPGTGHEQYF TRBJ2-7 TRBV14 - TRBD1
TGTGCCAGCACCTTAGGGGGGGGACTCCAAGAGACCCAGTACTTC CASTLGGGLQETQYF TRBJ2-5 TRBV6-5 - -
TGTGCCAGCAGCTTAGGCCGCAGGGGATCCGGGGAGCTGTTTTTT CASSLGRRGSGELFF TRBJ2-2 TRBV11-3 once -
TGTGCCAGCAGAGAGACTAGCGGGATAGAGACCCAGTACTTC CASRETSGIETQYF TRBJ2-5 TRBV11-2 - TRBD2
TGTGCCAGCAGCCTTCGGGGGGGCACAGATACGCAGTATTTT CASSLRGGTDTQYF TRBJ2-3 TRBV5-8 - TRBD2
TGCGCCAGCAGCCAAGAGGCCCCTAGCAATCAGCCCCAGCATTTT CASSQEAPSNQPQHF TRBJ1-5 TRBV4-1 - -
TGTGCCAGCAGTCTAGATACAGGGGGGAGGACTGAAGCTTTCTTT CASSLDTGGRTEAFF TRBJ1-1 TRBV27 - TRBD1
TGTGCCAGCAGCCAAGGACTAGCCCTGAGCTCCTACAATGAGCAGTTCTTC CASSQGLALSSYNEQFF TRBJ2-1 TRBV4-2 - TRBD2
TGTGCCAGCAGCCAGTTCGGGGGGGGGCCAAACAATGAGCAGTTCTTC CASSQFGGGPNNEQFF TRBJ2-1 TRBV4-2 - TRBD2
TGTGCCAGCAGCGTAGTAACAGGGGGCCGGACTGAAGCTTTCTTT CASSVVTGGRTEAFF TRBJ1-1 TRBV9 - TRBD1
TGTGCCAGCAAAAGGGCGGGGGTAGGTCAGCCCCAGCATTTT CASKRAGVGQPQHF TRBJ1-5 TRBV28 once -
TGTGCCAGCAGCCCCCCCGACAGGGTGAGAGAGACCCAGTACTTC CASSPPDRVRETQYF TRBJ2-5 TRBV7-8 - TRBD1
TGTGCCAGCAGCCAAGGTGGGGGGAGGAGTCCTGGCTACACCTTC CASSQGGGRSPGYTF TRBJ1-2 TRBV14 - -
TGTGCCAGCAGCTTGGAGGGGACAGCAAAAAACATTCAGTACTTC CASSLEGTAKNIQYF TRBJ2-4 TRBV5-8 once TRBD1
TGTGCCAGCAGAGGCCTGCGCGGGGGGGCCACCGGGGAGCTGTTTTTT CASRGLRGGATGELFF TRBJ2-2 TRBV7-8 - TRBD2
TGTGCCATCAGTGAAAACGGGGTTGAAGCTTTCTTT CAISENGVEAFF TRBJ1-1 TRBV10-3 - -
TGTGCCAGCAGTGAAATGGGACAGGGGAACACCGGGGAGCTGTTTTTT CASSEMGQGNTGELFF TRBJ2-2 TRBV6-4 - TRBD1
TGTGCCAGTAGTATAGATCCGGGGGGGAATGAGCAGTACTTC CASSIDPGGNEQYF TRBJ2-7 TRBV19 - TRBD2
TGTGCCAGCAGGTCTACAGGGGGCAGGACCGGGGAGCTGTTTTTT CASRSTGGRTGELFF TRBJ2-2 TRBV5-4 - TRBD1
TGTGCCAGCAGCTTAACACTTAGGACAGGGGACGGCTACACCTTC CASSLTLRTGDGYTF TRBJ1-2 TRBV7-3 - TRBD1
TGTGCCAGCAGCATTGGTCCGGACAATGAGCAGTTCTTC CASSIGPDNEQFF TRBJ2-1 TRBV7-3 - -
TGTGCCAGCAGTGGCGCTGGGACTAGCGGGGGGGCCGTCAATGAGCAGTTCTTC CASSGAGTSGGAVNEQFF TRBJ2-1 TRBV6-4 - TRBD2
TGTGCCAGCAGCCCTTTCGGGGGGAACACTGAAGCTTTCTTT CASSPFGGNTEAFF TRBJ1-1 TRBV7-6 - -
TGTGCCAGCAGCTTAGTGGACACACACACTGAAGCTTTCTTT CASSLVDTHTEAFF TRBJ1-1 TRBV7-8 - -
TGCGCCAGCAGCGCCATGGGACAGGGCTACGAGCAGTACTTC CASSAMGQGYEQYF TRBJ2-7 TRBV5-1 - TRBD1
TGTGCCAGCAGCCCTCGGACAGGGCGATCTAGCACAGATACGCAGTATTTT CASSPRTGRSSTDTQYF TRBJ2-3 TRBV9 - TRBD1
TGTGCCAGCTCCCGGGGGGGTAAGACTAATGAAAAACTGTTTTTT CASSRGGKTNEKLFF TRBJ1-4 TRBV6-4 - -
TGTGCCAGCAGCTACACAGGGGAAGAGCAGTACTTC CASSYTGEEQYF TRBJ2-7 TRBV5-5 few TRBD1
TGCGCCAGCAGTCCCGACAGGGCCCTCTCCTACGAGCAGTACTTC CASSPDRALSYEQYF TRBJ2-7 TRBV4-1 - TRBD1
TGTGCCAGCAGCGTCGAGACTACCACCAGGAATGAGCAGTTCTTC CASSVETTTRNEQFF TRBJ2-1 TRBV9 - -
TGTGCTAGTGGTTTCGTGGACAGGATAAACTATGGCTACACCTTC CASGFVDRINYGYTF TRBJ1-2 TRBV12-5 - TRBD1
TGTGCCAGCAGTTTATCGATGCAGGGGGCCAACACTGAAGCTTTCTTT CASSLSMQGANTEAFF TRBJ1-1 TRBV27 - TRBD1
TGTGCCAGCAGAGACAGCTATGGCTACACCTTC CASRDSYGYTF TRBJ1-2 TRBV2 once -
TGCGCCAGCAGCCAAGATGGTGGACAGAAGAACACTGAAGCTTTCTTT CASSQDGGQKNTEAFF TRBJ1-1 TRBV4-1 - -
TGTGCCAGCACTTGGACAGGGGGGGATGAAAAACTGTTTTTT CASTWTGGDEKLFF TRBJ1-4 TRBV2 - TRBD1
TGTGCCAGCAGCTCACAGGCAGTCGGGGAGCTGTTTTTT CASSSQAVGELFF TRBJ2-2 TRBV11-2 - -
TGTGCCTGGACGGGAAGGTCAAGTAGCAGGCAGTTCTTC CAWTGRSSSRQFF TRBJ2-1 TRBV30 - -